This entry lists 24 T cell receptor beta chains sequenced from one sample in a study of blood T cell repertoires in COVID-19. The data were produced by immunoSEQ multiplex PCR, yet TCRdb's version contains in-frame clones alone and is incomplete. The sample holds 250,000 to 350,000 clones, roughly 82% seen once. The specimen was peripheral blood. These receptors all come from a woman in her forties or fifties with acute or convalescent COVID-19.

This rearrangement joins TRBV24-1 to TRBJ2-3; 7 bases are a match to TRBD2. The CDR3 totals 16 residues. Germline-derived CDR1 and CDR2 are KGHDR and SFDVKD. V lost 4 bases, J lost 1 base, and 7 bases stayed unmatched. The CDR3 protein is CATSEEAGWGTDTQYF. In nucleotides, the CDR3 is TGTGCCACCAGTGAGGAAGCGGGATGGGGCACAGATACGCAGTATTTT.

This clone was recorded a few times. The gene calls are TRBV9 and TRBJ1-1, with no clear D. The germline V and J ends were trimmed by 4 bases and 5 bases, with 15 bases remaining between them. Germline lookup yields CDR1 SGDLS and CDR2 YYNGEE. This CDR3 contains 14 residues. The CDR3 here is CASSPSPGGTEAFF. CDR3 nucleotide sequence: TGTGCCAGCAGCCCTAGCCCGGGTGGGACTGAAGCTTTCTTT.

This chain uses TRBV28 with TRBJ1-4; D may be TRBD1 (5 bases). In germline, CDR1 is MDHEN, CDR2 SYDVKM. The ends were cut back, 3 bases at V and 8 bases at J, with 28 bases in the middle. The CDR3 contains 19 residues. Here the CDR3 reads CASSFLRGGAGPVGEKLFF. The CDR3 nucleotides are TGTGCCAGCAGTTTCCTGCGTGGCGGGGCAGGGCCGGTTGGGGAAAAACTGTTTTTT.

J is TRBJ2-3 and V is TRBV11-2, with 9 bases that match TRBD2. Germline lookup yields CDR1 SGHAT and CDR2 FQNNGV. Losses at the gene ends were 6 bases for V and 5 bases for J; bases not matched to a gene: 12. The CDR3 runs 16 residues. CDR3 residues: CASSSPVAGALDTQYF. In DNA form, the CDR3 reads TGTGCCAGCAGTTCCCCCGTAGCGGGAGCTTTAGATACGCAGTATTTT.

This chain uses TRBV7-2 with TRBJ2-1, with TRBD2 identical over 12 bases. The ends lost 2 bases at V and 4 bases at J; junction bases unmatched: 3. This CDR3 has 16 amino acids. Germline CDR1 and CDR2: SGHTA and FQGNSA. CDR3 amino acids: CASSLTGTSGYNEQFF. Here the CDR3 DNA reads TGTGCCAGCAGCTTAACCGGGACTAGCGGGTACAATGAGCAGTTCTTC.

CDR3 DNA sequence: TGCGCCAGCAGCCTAACCGACAGGGGTTATACTGAAGCTTTCTTT. Residues: CASSLTDRGYTEAFF. J is TRBJ1-1 and V is TRBV5-1; TRBD1 matches 8 bases. CDR3 length equals 15 residues. Trimming removed 4 bases from V and 5 bases from J; junction bases left unmatched: 10. Germline V gene lookup returns CDR1 SGHRS and CDR2 YFSETQ. Using reference TRBV5-1 and TRBJ1-1 for the parts outside the CDR3, the full variable domain is KAGVTQTPRYLIKTRGQQVTLSCSPISGHRSVSWYQQTPGQGLQFLFEYFSETQRNKGNFPGRFSGRQFSNSRSEMNVSTLELGDSALYLCASSLTDRGYTEAFFGQGTRLTVV.

This clone was seen only once. CDR3 in DNA: TGTGCCAGCAGTTTAGTCGGGATAGATACGCAGTATTTT. It codes for CASSLVGIDTQYF. The rearrangement links TRBV12-3 or TRBV12-4 to TRBJ2-3, with D tentatively TRBD2 (5 bases). The CDR3 totals 13 residues. Trimming took off 1 base at V and 5 bases at J, with 7 bases between the two ends.

The rearrangement links TRBV7-9 to TRBJ1-5; TRBD1 matches at 7 bases. J was trimmed by 5 bases and V by 5 bases; bases with no gene match: 3. CDR1 and CDR2 (germline): SEHNR, FQNEAQ (reference sequence). The CDR3 extends over 13 amino acids. The CDR3 here is CASSMQGDQPQHF. CDR3 nucleotides: TGTGCCAGCAGCATGCAGGGGGATCAGCCCCAGCATTTT.

This clone was counted a single time. The chain recombines TRBV6-2 or TRBV6-3 with TRBJ1-1; D is ambiguous. V lost 4 bases and J lost 8, with 8 bases in between. CDR1 and CDR2 from the germline V gene are MNHEY and SVGEGT. This CDR3 comprises 11 residues. The CDR3 loop is CASSSWREAFF. The CDR3 DNA is TGTGCCAGCAGTTCTTGGCGGGAAGCTTTCTTT.

The chain recombines TRBV7-6 with TRBJ2-5, with D unresolved. The CDR3 is 14 residues long. Germline V gene sequence: CDR1 SGHVS, CDR2 FNYEAQ. V shed 5 bases and J shed 1 base, with 11 bases lying between them. The CDR3 here is CASSQIDTQETQYF. In DNA, the CDR3 is TGTGCCAGCAGCCAGATTGACACCCAAGAGACCCAGTACTTC.

The chain combines TRBV19 with TRBJ1-2; D is unclear. Trimming removed 4 bases from V and 6 bases from J, with 15 bases in between. Germline V gene data show CDR1 as LNHDA and CDR2 as SQIVND (reference sequence). The length of the CDR3 is 14 residues. The CDR3 region has the DNA TGTGCCAGTAGTAACCCCGAGGGTTTGGATGGCTACACCTTC. Its protein is CASSNPEGLDGYTF.

This clone was detected only once. The rearrangement links TRBV10-2 to TRBJ2-7; 7 nucleotides line up with TRBD1. Per the germline V gene, CDR1 is WSHSY and CDR2 is SAAADI. V shed 5 bases and J 7 bases; nucleotides not matched to a gene: 11. This CDR3 is built from 14 residues. The CDR3 DNA reads as TGCGCCAGCAGTCCCGGGACAGTAAGGAGGGAGCAGTACTTC. Translating it yields CASSPGTVRREQYF.

This clone was observed a single time. This sequence joins TRBV10-3 and TRBJ2-7; D is uncertain. V was clipped by 5 bases and J by 6 bases, with 8 bases between them. Germline CDR1 reads ENHRY; CDR2 reads SYGVKD. The CDR3 runs to 11 residues. In DNA, the CDR3 is TGTGCCATCAGTCCTGCTAGCGAGCAGTACTTC. It codes for CAISPASEQYF.

This chain connects TRBV5-1 to TRBJ1-1, with TRBD1 as a possible D gene (5 bases). Trimming removed 5 bases at V and 4 bases at J, with 12 bases between. The CDR3 is 13 residues long. Germline V CDR1 and CDR2: SGHRS, YFSETQ. The CDR3 sequence is CASSVVGGTEAFF. CDR3 nucleotides: TGCGCCAGCAGTGTGGTGGGGGGCACTGAAGCTTTCTTT.

Notes on this clone: A read error may produce the germline difference seen at one junction end. The chain employs TRBV5-8 and TRBJ2-7; D gene ambiguous. In germline, CDR1 is SGHTS, CDR2 YDEGEE. The CDR3 contains 14 residues. DNA for the CDR3: TGTGTCAGCAGCTTGGAACATTTTTCCTACGAGCAGTACTTC. Translation gives CVSSLEHFSYEQYF.

The rearrangement links TRBV21-1 to TRBJ1-1. TRBV21-1 is noted as a pseudogene. The CDR3 runs 15 residues. The chain's CDR3 is CASSKSSGVRTEAFF. In nucleotides, the CDR3 is TGTGCCAGCAGCAAGTCTTCGGGGGTTCGCACTGAAGCTTTCTTT.

In DNA form, the CDR3 reads TGTGCCAGCAGTAAAAGAGCCCTTTCCACTTCGGACAATGAGCAGTTCTTC. It yields the protein CASSKRALSTSDNEQFF. The chain joins TRBV28 to TRBJ2-1, with D hard to call. Germline CDR1 and CDR2: MDHEN and SYDVKM. Trimming took 5 bases from V and 5 from J, leaving 22 bases between them. CDR3 size: 17 residues.

The V gene is TRBV27, the J gene TRBJ2-1, with TRBD2 identical over 8 bases. V shed 4 bases, J shed 0 bases, and the junction held 14 bases outside the gene matches. Germline CDR1 and CDR2: MNHEY and SMNVEV (reference sequence). This CDR3 is 19 amino acids long. The CDR3 nucleotides are TGTGCCAGCAGTTCCCTTTATGACCAGCGGGGGAGCTCCTACAATGAGCAGTTCTTC. This codes for CASSSLYDQRGSSYNEQFF.

This chain uses TRBV29-1 with TRBJ2-2, with 9 bases lining up with TRBD2. V shed 4 bases, J shed 6 bases, and the junction held 9 bases outside the gene matches. The V gene's germline CDR1 is SQVTM and CDR2 ANQGSEA. This CDR3 contains 15 residues. This CDR3 is CSVVVAGVESGELFF. CDR3 in DNA: TGCAGCGTTGTAGTAGCGGGAGTCGAATCCGGGGAGCTGTTTTTT.

The chain couples TRBV21-1 to TRBJ2-6; the table's D call, TRBD1, has no DNA check behind it. TRBV21-1 is a known pseudogene. This CDR3 is built from 16 residues. In nucleotides, the CDR3 is TGTGCCAGCAGCAAAGCTTCCAGGGCTGGGGCCAACGTCCTGACTTTC. It translates to CASSKASRAGANVLTF.

This clone was detected only once. The chain carries TRBV27 and TRBJ2-7; D call uncertain. V lost 0 bases and J lost 3, with 12 bases in between. The CDR3 runs to 15 residues. CDR1 MNHEY and CDR2 SMNVEV come from the germline V gene (reference sequence). The CDR3: CASSLSAATDYEQYF. CDR3 coding DNA: TGTGCCAGCAGTTTATCGGCGGCTACCGACTACGAGCAGTACTTC.

The chain joins TRBV10-2 to TRBJ2-1; D not resolved. CDR1 and CDR2 from the germline V gene are WSHSY and SAAADI. The V and J ends lost 0 bases and 9 bases respectively, with 9 bases between them. The CDR3 consists of 13 residues. CDR3 coding DNA: TGCGCCAGCAGTGAGTCCCCGTGGAGTGAGCAGTTCTTC. This translates into CASSESPWSEQFF.

J is TRBJ1-5 and V is TRBV7-8; TRBD1 agrees at 9 bases. This CDR3 region has 16 residues. CDR1 is SGHVS, CDR2 FQNEAQ, per germline. V lost 6 bases and J lost 4; bases outside the gene matches: 10. CDR3 in amino acids: CASRKHSGTGNQPQHF. The CDR3 DNA is TGTGCCAGCAGAAAGCACTCCGGGACAGGGAATCAGCCCCAGCATTTT.

The J gene is TRBJ2-2, the V gene TRBV24-1; 7 nucleotides line up with TRBD1. Trimming cost V 9 bases and J 4 bases; bases outside gene matches: 4. This CDR3 contains 13 residues. Germline V gene sequence: CDR1 KGHDR, CDR2 SFDVKD. The CDR3, as DNA: TGTGCCACCGGGACAGTAAGCACCGGGGAGCTGTTTTTT. Its protein is CATGTVSTGELFF.